This entry lists 2 T cell receptor beta chains sequenced from one sample in a study of blood T cell repertoires in COVID-19. Only in-frame clones appear in the TCRdb table, and some are missing; sequencing was by immunoSEQ multiplex PCR. Of 350,000 to 400,000 clones listed, roughly nine tenths are singletons. The material sequenced was PBMCs or T cells enriched from blood (not recorded which). Receptors originate from a man younger than 35 who had recovered from COVID-19.

This chain links TRBV25-1 with TRBJ1-2, with a weak D call TRBD1 (5 bases). Trimming shortened V by 8 bases and J by 7 bases, and 17 bases separated the two germline ends. The CDR3 consists of 13 residues. Germline V gene lookup returns CDR1 MGHDK and CDR2 SYGVNS. CDR3 sequence: CASSTGRVGGYTF. CDR3 DNA sequence: TGTGCCAGCTCCACCGGCAGGGTCGGTGGCTACACCTTC.

In its sample, this clone was seen once. V is TRBV5-1 and J is TRBJ1-6; D might be TRBD1 (5 bases). Germline V gene sequence: CDR1 SGHRS, CDR2 YFSETQ. The V end lost 2 bases, the J end lost 5 bases, and 14 bases lay between the germline ends. CDR3 length: 16 residues. CDR3 protein: CASSFSRTRHNSPLHF. In nucleotides, the CDR3 is TGCGCCAGCAGCTTCTCCCGGACACGACATAATTCACCCCTCCACTTT.